One T cell receptor beta chain is described in this entry. Moderate-to-severe activity, CAS at least 3, NOSPECS at least 4 and duration under 3 months characterized donors with ophthalmopathy. V dropped 5 bases and J dropped 7; count of bases not matched to a gene: 5. The CDR3 runs 14 residues. CDR1 and CDR2 from the germline V gene are KGHDR and SFDVKD. The data belong to a study of Graves' ophthalmopathy and Graves' hyperthyroidism. TCR beta CDR3 regions were amplified from RNA transcripts. RT-PCR in the first round used HTBI primers; a second-round multiplex PCR followed. TCRdb called the multiplex PCR reads again in MiXCR, with one record for every CDR3 protein. The sample has approximately 160,000 distinct CDR3 sequences, 30% to 45% seen once.

The TCR was taken from a woman aged 40 to 50 with Graves' ophthalmopathy. Sequenced sample: peripheral blood. V and J are TRBV24-1 and TRBJ2-5; 11 nucleotides agree with TRBD1. DNA of the CDR3: TGTGCCACCAGTGGGACAGGGGGCGGAGGGACCCAGTACTTC. This sequence encodes CATSGTGGGGTQYF.